Listed below are T cell receptor beta chains from one sample, sequenced in a study of CD39 and CD103 CD8 tumor-infiltrating T cells. The table came from immunoSEQ multiplex PCR; TCRdb's copy has only in-frame clones and leaves some out. The sample records 15,000 or so clones, 90% to 95% being singletons. Sequences were obtained from CD8+ T cells sorted from blood. The receptors originated from a human donor with head and neck squamous cell carcinoma. Each CDR3 is given with its conserved first and last residue. The D gene is left open where the match is weak. Expanded clones are given a class, and other clones once, few, many or no size at all.

clone_size j_call v_call d_call cdr3_aa cdr3_nt
. TRBJ1-2 TRBV30 . CAWSERGNYGYTF TGTGCCTGGAGTGAGAGGGGCAACTATGGCTACACCTTC
. TRBJ1-1 TRBV7-9 . CASRPELGFHAEAFF TGTGCCAGCCGCCCAGAATTAGGGTTTCACGCTGAAGCTTTCTTT
. TRBJ2-1 TRBV27 . CASSLHRSYNEQFF TGTGCCAGCAGTTTACACCGGTCCTACAATGAGCAGTTCTTC
. TRBJ2-7 TRBV7-9 . CASSLVGRDEYF TGTGCCAGCAGCTTGGTGGGCAGGGATGAGTACTTC
. TRBJ2-1 TRBV5-1 . CASSLDSREQFF TGCGCCAGCAGCTTGGATTCCAGAGAGCAGTTCTTC
. TRBJ2-3 TRBV9 TRBD2 CASSVGGGTWSTDTQYF TGTGCCAGCAGCGTAGGGGGGGGGACGTGGAGCACAGATACGCAGTATTTT
. TRBJ2-7 TRBV7-9 . CASSPLYEQYF TGTGCCAGCAGTCCCCTTTACGAGCAGTACTTC
. TRBJ1-2 TRBV20-1 . CSARESYGYTF TGCAGTGCTAGAGAATCCTATGGCTACACCTTC
few TRBJ1-1 TRBV7-3 . CASSLGGTSEAFF TGTGCCAGCAGCTTAGGGGGGACATCTGAAGCTTTCTTT
. TRBJ1-2 TRBV10-3 . CAISGPIGDNYGYTF TGTGCCATCAGTGGCCCGATCGGGGATAACTATGGCTACACCTTC
. TRBJ1-2 TRBV4-1 TRBD1 CASSQETGSDGYTF TGCGCCAGCAGCCAAGAGACAGGGAGCGATGGCTACACCTTC
. TRBJ1-3 TRBV7-8 . CASSTDITGNTIYF TGTGCCAGCAGTACTGACATAACCGGAAACACCATATATTTT
. TRBJ2-7 TRBV27 TRBD2 CASSLYSGGPEQYF TGTGCCAGCAGTTTATACAGCGGGGGGCCCGAGCAGTACTTC
. TRBJ1-1 TRBV2 . CASRPAAEAFF TGTGCCAGCAGGCCGGCAGCTGAAGCTTTCTTT
few TRBJ2-7 TRBV28 TRBD2 CASSLFGRGDYEQYF TGTGCCAGCAGTTTATTCGGGCGGGGGGATTACGAGCAGTACTTC
. TRBJ1-3 TRBV19 TRBD1 CASSILGTVSGNTIYF TGTGCCAGTAGTATCCTCGGGACAGTCTCTGGAAACACCATATATTTT
. TRBJ2-5 TRBV18 TRBD1 CASSPGREQGQETQYF TGTGCCAGCTCACCAGGTCGGGAACAGGGGCAGGAGACCCAGTACTTC
. TRBJ1-6 TRBV6-5 . CASSHDSGPGTPLHF TGTGCCAGCAGCCACGACAGCGGGCCTGGGACACCCCTCCACTTT
. TRBJ1-2 TRBV2 TRBD1 CASSGLDRVGNYGYTF TGTGCCAGCAGTGGACTAGACAGGGTAGGGAACTATGGCTACACCTTC
. TRBJ2-3 TRBV28 TRBD2 CASSLGLAGFSSTDTQYF TGTGCCAGCAGTTTAGGACTAGCGGGGTTCTCTAGCACAGATACGCAGTATTTT
. TRBJ2-1 TRBV30 . CAWSTDRDYNEQFF TGTGCCTGGAGTACAGATCGTGACTACAATGAGCAGTTCTTC
. TRBJ2-1 TRBV6-1 TRBD2 CASSGQAGLANNEQFF TGTGCCAGCAGTGGTCAAGCGGGACTAGCGAACAATGAGCAGTTCTTC
. TRBJ1-1 TRBV7-8 . CASSLAPGLRTEAFF TGTGCCAGCAGCTTAGCCCCAGGGCTTAGAACTGAAGCTTTCTTT
once TRBJ1-5 TRBV19 . CASSTLWGSAIPQHF TGTGCCAGTAGCACCCTATGGGGGTCGGCCATTCCCCAGCATTTT
once TRBJ2-7 TRBV5-1 . CASSSGRDTYYEQYF TGCGCCAGCAGCTCCGGTCGGGACACCTACTACGAGCAGTACTTC
. TRBJ2-2 TRBV6-1 . CASSATGPTGELFF TGTGCCAGCAGTGCGACTGGGCCCACCGGGGAGCTGTTTTTT
once TRBJ2-2 TRBV5-8 TRBD1 CASSFPVYRDRVTGELFF TGTGCCAGCAGCTTCCCTGTGTATAGGGACAGGGTAACCGGGGAGCTGTTTTTT
. TRBJ1-2 TRBV2 . CASSKSTGFYGYTF TGTGCCAGCAGTAAATCCACAGGCTTCTATGGCTACACCTTC
. TRBJ2-1 TRBV27 TRBD2 CASSQTSGEVPYNEQFF TGTGCCAGCAGTCAGACTAGCGGGGAGGTACCCTACAATGAGCAGTTCTTC
once TRBJ1-4 TRBV27 TRBD1 CASSVSGGANEKLFF TGTGCCAGCAGTGTCTCAGGGGGGGCAAATGAAAAACTGTTTTTT
. TRBJ2-3 TRBV27 . CASSPGAALPLDTQYF TGTGCCAGCAGTCCTGGGGCGGCCCTTCCCCTCGATACGCAGTATTTT
. TRBJ1-1 TRBV2 . CASSVGWGGAEAFF TGTGCCAGCAGTGTAGGTTGGGGGGGGGCTGAAGCTTTCTTT
. TRBJ2-1 TRBV10-1 . CASSEGGKNGYNEQFF TGCGCCAGCAGTGAAGGGGGGAAGAACGGATACAATGAGCAGTTCTTC
. TRBJ1-2 TRBV20-1 . CSASPGYGYTF TGCAGTGCTAGTCCCGGCTATGGCTACACCTTC
. TRBJ2-3 TRBV10-1 . CASSEGLGDTDTQYF TGCGCCAGCAGTGAAGGCCTTGGTGACACAGATACGCAGTATTTT
. TRBJ1-1 TRBV5-6 . CASSDDWGLKGTEAFF TGTGCCAGCAGCGATGACTGGGGCCTTAAGGGGACTGAAGCTTTCTTT
. TRBJ2-5 TRBV14 TRBD2 CASSLERGFQETQYF TGTGCCAGCAGCTTGGAGCGGGGGTTCCAAGAGACCCAGTACTTC
few TRBJ1-1 TRBV4-1 TRBD1 CASSQYDRGFSTEAFF TGCGCCAGCAGTCAGTACGACAGGGGATTTAGCACTGAAGCTTTCTTT
. TRBJ1-6 TRBV5-4 . CASSLASPGAVSPLHF TGTGCCAGCAGCTTGGCATCCCCGGGGGCGGTTTCACCCCTCCACTTT
. TRBJ1-2 TRBV30 . CAWSPTAGAGYTF TGTGCCTGGAGCCCAACCGCGGGAGCCGGCTACACCTTC
. TRBJ2-3 TRBV27 . CASSSGTDTQYF TGTGCCAGCAGTTCGGGCACAGATACGCAGTATTTT
few TRBJ1-1 TRBV29-1 . CSVRFEENTEAFF TGCAGCGTTCGGTTTGAGGAGAACACTGAAGCTTTCTTT
. TRBJ1-5 TRBV4-1 TRBD1 CASSTGQGLQPQHF TGCGCCAGCAGCACCGGACAGGGCCTTCAGCCCCAGCATTTT
. TRBJ2-2 TRBV7-9 . CASSSRYTGELFF TGTGCCAGCAGCTCGAGATACACCGGGGAGCTGTTTTTT
once TRBJ2-7 TRBV27 TRBD1 CASSWGTGSYEQYF TGTGCCAGCTCCTGGGGGACAGGGTCCTACGAGCAGTACTTC